A selection of T cell receptor beta chains follows, all from one sample in a study of beta chain features in type 1 diabetes. The method was immunoSEQ multiplex PCR; TCRdb's version includes in-frame clones alone and lacks a portion of them. This table has approximately 27,000 clones, 49% appearing once. The sequenced sample consisted of stem cell memory CD4+ T cells from blood. These receptors came from a man aged 25-40 years with type 1 diabetes. CDR3s include the opening cysteine and the closing phenylalanine or tryptophan. D genes are given only for firm matches. Clone size is shown for a subset of rows, as once, few, many or a class of expanded clone.

D	length	V	size	J	DNA	CDR3
TRBD1	14	TRBV18	NA	TRBJ2-7	TGTGCCAGCTCCCAGGGACAGGGGGCCTACGAGCAGTACTTC	CASSQGQGAYEQYF
NA	15	TRBV5-4	NA	TRBJ1-1	TGTGCCAGCAGCTTGGCAGGGACACCGAACACTGAAGCTTTCTTT	CASSLAGTPNTEAFF
TRBD2	16	TRBV7-8	NA	TRBJ2-7	TGTGCCAGCAGCTTCGCCTCGGGAGGGGCCCTTTACGAGCAGTACTTC	CASSFASGGALYEQYF
TRBD1	16	TRBV11-3	NA	TRBJ1-1	TGTGCCAGCAGTCCGGGGGTGCGGGACAGGAACACTGAAGCTTTCTTT	CASSPGVRDRNTEAFF
TRBD1	15	TRBV28	few	TRBJ1-1	TGTGCCAGCAGTGACCTGGGGACAGCGGACCCTGAAGCTTTCTTT	CASSDLGTADPEAFF
TRBD2	16	TRBV9	NA	TRBJ2-1	TGTGCCAGCAGCGTAGGGACTAGCGGACTCTACAATGAGCAGTTCTTC	CASSVGTSGLYNEQFF
TRBD1	15	TRBV7-2	NA	TRBJ1-5	TGTGCCAGCAGCGCAACCGGGACAGGGGTTCAGCCCCAGCATTTT	CASSATGTGVQPQHF
TRBD1	14	TRBV11-2	NA	TRBJ2-5	TGTGCCAGCAGCTTCGGGACAGTCCAAGAGACCCAGTACTTC	CASSFGTVQETQYF
NA	18	TRBV7-6	NA	TRBJ1-6	TGTGCCAGCAGCCCTACAACCCCGAGCAGGGAAAGAAATTCACCCCTCCACTTT	CASSPTTPSRERNSPLHF
TRBD1	15	TRBV9	NA	TRBJ2-7	TGTGCCAGCAGCGTAGCACCGGACAGGTCCCTCGAGCAGTACTTC	CASSVAPDRSLEQYF
TRBD1	15	TRBV11-3	NA	TRBJ1-2	TGTGCCAGCAGCCTACAGGGGCAGGGGGCGAGTGGCTACACCTTC	CASSLQGQGASGYTF
NA	15	TRBV7-2	few	TRBJ2-7	TGTGCCAGCAGCTTGAGGAGGGGCGAATCCTACGAGCAGTACTTC	CASSLRRGESYEQYF
NA	12	TRBV7-2	few	TRBJ2-7	TGTGCCAGCAGCTTCGGGACTTACGAGCAGTACTTC	CASSFGTYEQYF
NA	14	TRBV15	few	TRBJ2-5	TGTGCCACCAGCAGAGATATCGGCCAAGAGACCCAGTACTTC	CATSRDIGQETQYF
TRBD1	14	TRBV5-8	NA	TRBJ1-2	TGTGCCAGCTACATCTCCGGGACAGGCTATGGCTACACCTTC	CASYISGTGYGYTF
TRBD1	15	TRBV5-1	few	TRBJ1-1	TGCGCCAGCAGCTTGGGGCCGGGACAGGACACTGAAGCTTTCTTT	CASSLGPGQDTEAFF
NA	15	TRBV5-6	few	TRBJ2-3	TGTGCCAGCAGTTCGGTGTCGTTAGGCACAGATACGCAGTATTTT	CASSSVSLGTDTQYF
TRBD1	15	TRBV7-9	few	TRBJ2-1	TGTGCCAGCACCCAAGGGGGCCACTCCTACAATGAGCAGTTCTTC	CASTQGGHSYNEQFF
NA	14	TRBV9	NA	TRBJ2-3	TGTGCCAGCAGCGTGGGGCGGAGCACAGATACGCAGTATTTT	CASSVGRSTDTQYF
NA	11	TRBV2	few	TRBJ1-1	TGTGCCAGCACCTGGGGCATTGAAGCTTTCTTT	CASTWGIEAFF
TRBD1	18	TRBV2	NA	TRBJ1-1	TGTGCCAGCAGGGGGATGAGGACAGGGCGGGAATGGAACACTGAAGCTTTCTTT	CASRGMRTGREWNTEAFF
TRBD1	19	TRBV6-1	NA	TRBJ2-3	TGTGCCAGCAGTGAAGCTGCCGCCCCAGGACAGGGCGGGACAGATACGCAGTATTTT	CASSEAAAPGQGGTDTQYF
TRBD2	13	TRBV10-3	NA	TRBJ2-1	TGTGCCATCAGTGAGTCCGCGGGAGTTCAGCTGTTCTTC	CAISESAGVQLFF
NA	14	TRBV5-1	NA	TRBJ1-5	TGCGCCAGCAGCTTGGAACAGGGCAATCAGCCCCAGCATTTT	CASSLEQGNQPQHF
TRBD2	14	TRBV28	NA	TRBJ2-7	TGTGCCAGCATCGCGAGCGGGGGGCACTACGAGCAGTACTTC	CASIASGGHYEQYF
NA	13	TRBV29-1	NA	TRBJ1-5	TGCAGCGTTGAAGGACAGGCCGGGCAGCCCCAGCATTTT	CSVEGQAGQPQHF
NA	15	TRBV5-1	few	TRBJ1-2	TGCGCCAGCAGCTTGTCCCGGGATGCATCTAATGGCTACACCTTC	CASSLSRDASNGYTF
TRBD2	15	TRBV28	NA	TRBJ2-4	TGTGCCAGCACTGTCGGGGGGAAGGCCAAAAACATTCAGTACTTC	CASTVGGKAKNIQYF
TRBD2	15	TRBV11-2	few	TRBJ2-5	TGTGCCAGCAGCTTTCCCCTAGCGGGGCAAGAGACCCAGTACTTC	CASSFPLAGQETQYF
TRBD2	15	TRBV18	medium-sized	TRBJ2-2	TGTGCCAGCTCACCAAGGGACTATCACACCGGGGAGCTGTTTTTT	CASSPRDYHTGELFF
TRBD2	14	TRBV7-9	NA	TRBJ2-7	TGTGCCAGCAGCTACGGACTAGCGGGACACGAGCAGTACTTC	CASSYGLAGHEQYF
NA	12	TRBV11-2	NA	TRBJ2-1	TGTGCCAGCAGCTTAGGAGGGGGGGCCCAGTTCTTC	CASSLGGGAQFF
NA	10	TRBV19	NA	TRBJ1-1	TGTGCCAGTAGTACTACTGAAGCTTTCTTT	CASSTTEAFF
TRBD1	16	TRBV28	NA	TRBJ1-5	TGTGCCAGCAGTTCCTCGGGACAGGGGGTGGGACGACCCCAGCATTTT	CASSSSGQGVGRPQHF
NA	12	TRBV6-1	NA	TRBJ2-3	TGTGCCAGCACCCCCCAGGGATCCCTCCAGTATTTT	CASTPQGSLQYF
TRBD1	15	TRBV19	NA	TRBJ2-1	TGTGCCAGTAAACTAAGGGGGCAATCCTACAATGAGCAGTTCTTC	CASKLRGQSYNEQFF
NA	14	TRBV27	NA	TRBJ1-2	TGTGCCAGCAGCCCCGACATGTTAAGAGATGGCTACACCTTC	CASSPDMLRDGYTF
NA	13	TRBV6-4	few	TRBJ2-3	TGTGCCAGCAGCGGGGACTTCACAGATACGCAGTATTTT	CASSGDFTDTQYF
TRBD1	12	TRBV19	NA	TRBJ1-1	TGTGCCAGTAGTAAAGGACAGGGCGAAGCTTTCTTT	CASSKGQGEAFF
TRBD1	15	TRBV15	NA	TRBJ2-7	TGTGCCACCAGCACGGGACAGGGAAATATCTACGAGCAGTACTTC	CATSTGQGNIYEQYF
NA	11	TRBV2	NA	TRBJ1-2	TGTGCCAGCAGTTGGAGGGACGGGTACACCTTC	CASSWRDGYTF
NA	16	TRBV11-3	NA	TRBJ2-1	TGTGCCAGCAGCTTAGAGGGTGGCAGGATGGGCAATGAGCAGTTCTTC	CASSLEGGRMGNEQFF
NA	14	TRBV11-2	NA	TRBJ2-7	TGTGCCAGCAGCCCGAGCTTTGGTTCCTACGAGCAGTACTTC	CASSPSFGSYEQYF
NA	15	TRBV7-9	NA	TRBJ2-5	TGTGCCAGCAGCTTAGGCTGGACGGGACAAGAGACCCAGTACTTC	CASSLGWTGQETQYF
TRBD1	14	TRBV5-6	NA	TRBJ2-7	TGTGCCAGCAGCTCGGGACAGCCGAATAGCGAGCAGTACTTC	CASSSGQPNSEQYF
TRBD2	15	TRBV11-2	NA	TRBJ2-1	TGTGCCAGCAGCCCGGTGACTAGCGGTAACAATGAGCAGTTCTTC	CASSPVTSGNNEQFF
NA	13	TRBV10-3	NA	TRBJ2-7	TGTGCCATCAGTGAGCGAGTGGGGCTTGAGCAGTACTTC	CAISERVGLEQYF
NA	15	TRBV5-1	NA	TRBJ1-1	TGCGCCAGCAGCTTGGCCGGGGGGTTGAACACTGAAGCTTTCTTT	CASSLAGGLNTEAFF
NA	16	TRBV27	NA	TRBJ2-2	TGTGCCAGCAGTTTATTACTCCTCGGGACTGGCGGGGAGCTGTTTTTT	CASSLLLLGTGGELFF
TRBD1	15	TRBV5-6	few	TRBJ2-7	TGTGCCAGCAGCTGGGGACAGGGTCCCGACTGGGAGCAGTACTTC	CASSWGQGPDWEQYF
NA	11	TRBV19	few	TRBJ2-2	TGTGCCAGTACGGACACCGGGGAGCTGTTTTTT	CASTDTGELFF
TRBD1	15	TRBV11-2	NA	TRBJ2-2	TGTGCCAGCAGCTTCTCACAGGGGGCCCCCGGGGAGCTGTTTTTT	CASSFSQGAPGELFF
TRBD2	15	TRBV5-1	NA	TRBJ2-7	TGCGCCAGCAGCTTGGGAGCGGGGAGCTCCTACGAGCAGTACTTC	CASSLGAGSSYEQYF
TRBD1	14	TRBV19	few	TRBJ1-2	TGTGCCACGGAACTGGGGCAGGGGGCGGGTGGCTACACCTTC	CATELGQGAGGYTF
TRBD2	16	TRBV5-1	NA	TRBJ2-3	TGCGCCAGCAGCTTGGTTTCTAGCGGGAGGTCAGATACGCAGTATTTT	CASSLVSSGRSDTQYF